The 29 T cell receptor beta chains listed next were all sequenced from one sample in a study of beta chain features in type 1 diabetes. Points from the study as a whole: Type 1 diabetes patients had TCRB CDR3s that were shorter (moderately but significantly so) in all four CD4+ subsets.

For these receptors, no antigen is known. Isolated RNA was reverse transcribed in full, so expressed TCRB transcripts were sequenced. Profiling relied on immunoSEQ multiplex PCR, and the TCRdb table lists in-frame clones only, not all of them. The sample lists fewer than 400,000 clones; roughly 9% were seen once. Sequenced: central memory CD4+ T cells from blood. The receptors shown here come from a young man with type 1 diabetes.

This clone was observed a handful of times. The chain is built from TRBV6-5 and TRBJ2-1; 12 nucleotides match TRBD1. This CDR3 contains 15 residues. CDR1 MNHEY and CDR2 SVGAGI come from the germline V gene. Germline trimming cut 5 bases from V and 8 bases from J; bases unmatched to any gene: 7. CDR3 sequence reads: CASSGRDRGHDEQFF. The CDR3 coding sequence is TGTGCCAGCAGTGGCCGGGACAGGGGGCATGATGAGCAGTTCTTC.

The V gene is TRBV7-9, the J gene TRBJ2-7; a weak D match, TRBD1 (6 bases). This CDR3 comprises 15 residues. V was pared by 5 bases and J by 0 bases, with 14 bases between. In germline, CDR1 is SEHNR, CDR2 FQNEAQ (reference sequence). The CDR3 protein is CASSARQEGSYEQYF. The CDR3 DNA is TGTGCCAGCAGCGCCCGACAGGAAGGCTCCTACGAGCAGTACTTC.

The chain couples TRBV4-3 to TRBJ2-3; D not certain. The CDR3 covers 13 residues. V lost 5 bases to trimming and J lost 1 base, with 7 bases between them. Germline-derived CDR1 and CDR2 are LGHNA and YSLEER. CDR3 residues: CASSGLRTDTQYF. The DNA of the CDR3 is TGCGCCAGCAGCGGCCTCCGCACAGATACGCAGTATTTT.

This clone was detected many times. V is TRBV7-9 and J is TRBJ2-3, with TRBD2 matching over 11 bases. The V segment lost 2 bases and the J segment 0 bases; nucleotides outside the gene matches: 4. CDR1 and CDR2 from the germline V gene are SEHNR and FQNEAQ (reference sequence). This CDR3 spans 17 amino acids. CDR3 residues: CASSLLLAGDSTDTQYF. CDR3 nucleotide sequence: TGTGCCAGCAGCTTATTACTAGCGGGGGACAGCACAGATACGCAGTATTTT.

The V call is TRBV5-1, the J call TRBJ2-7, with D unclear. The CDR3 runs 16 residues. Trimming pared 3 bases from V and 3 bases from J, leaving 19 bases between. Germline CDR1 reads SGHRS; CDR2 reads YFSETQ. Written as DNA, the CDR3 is TGCGCCAGCAGCTATTCTTTTGGGTCGCCCCTCTACGAGCAGTACTTC. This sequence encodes CASSYSFGSPLYEQYF.

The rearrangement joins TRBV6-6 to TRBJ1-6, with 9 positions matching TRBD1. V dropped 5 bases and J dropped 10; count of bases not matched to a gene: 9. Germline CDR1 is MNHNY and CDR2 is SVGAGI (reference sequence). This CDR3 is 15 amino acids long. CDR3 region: CASSNPTGGESPLHF. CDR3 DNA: TGTGCCAGCAGTAACCCGACAGGGGGGGAGTCACCCCTCCACTTT.

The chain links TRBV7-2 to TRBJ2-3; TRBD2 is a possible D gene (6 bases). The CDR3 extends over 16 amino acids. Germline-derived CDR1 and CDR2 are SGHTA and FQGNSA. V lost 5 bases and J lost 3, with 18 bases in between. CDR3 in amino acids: CASSRLLAPATDTQYF. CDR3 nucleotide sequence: TGTGCCAGCAGCCGACTACTAGCTCCGGCGACAGATACGCAGTATTTT.

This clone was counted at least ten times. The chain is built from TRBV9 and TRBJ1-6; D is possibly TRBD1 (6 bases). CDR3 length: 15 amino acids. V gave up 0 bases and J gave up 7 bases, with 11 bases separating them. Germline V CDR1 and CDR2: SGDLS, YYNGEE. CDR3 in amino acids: CASSVGEQGNSPLHF. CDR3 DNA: TGTGCCAGCAGCGTAGGGGAACAGGGCAATTCACCCCTCCACTTT.

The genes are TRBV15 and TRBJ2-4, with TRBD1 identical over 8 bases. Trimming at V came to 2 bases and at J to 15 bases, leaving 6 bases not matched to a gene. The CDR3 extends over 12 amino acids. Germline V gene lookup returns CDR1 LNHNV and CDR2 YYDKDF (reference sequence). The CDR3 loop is CATSRLTGVPYF. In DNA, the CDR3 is TGTGCCACCAGCAGACTGACAGGGGTACCGTACTTC.

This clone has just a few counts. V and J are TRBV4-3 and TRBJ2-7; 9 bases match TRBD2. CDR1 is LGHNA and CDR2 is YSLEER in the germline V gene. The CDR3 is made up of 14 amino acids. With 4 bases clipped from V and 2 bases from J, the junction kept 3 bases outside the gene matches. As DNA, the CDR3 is TGCGCCAGCAGCCTAGCGGGGGTCGCCTACGAGCAGTACTTC. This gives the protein CASSLAGVAYEQYF.

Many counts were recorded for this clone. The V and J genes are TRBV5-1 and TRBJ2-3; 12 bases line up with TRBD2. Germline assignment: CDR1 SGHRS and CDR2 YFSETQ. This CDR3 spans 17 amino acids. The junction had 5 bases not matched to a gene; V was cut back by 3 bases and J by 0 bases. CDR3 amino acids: CASSSGTSGPSTDTQYF. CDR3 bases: TGCGCCAGCAGCTCCGGGACTAGCGGGCCTAGCACAGATACGCAGTATTTT.

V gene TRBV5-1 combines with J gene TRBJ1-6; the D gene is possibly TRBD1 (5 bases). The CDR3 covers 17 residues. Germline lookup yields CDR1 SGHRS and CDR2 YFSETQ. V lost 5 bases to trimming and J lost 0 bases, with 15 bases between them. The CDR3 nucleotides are TGCGCCAGCAGTAGGGACGCCGAGAGCTCCTATAATTCACCCCTCCACTTT. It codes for CASSRDAESSYNSPLHF.

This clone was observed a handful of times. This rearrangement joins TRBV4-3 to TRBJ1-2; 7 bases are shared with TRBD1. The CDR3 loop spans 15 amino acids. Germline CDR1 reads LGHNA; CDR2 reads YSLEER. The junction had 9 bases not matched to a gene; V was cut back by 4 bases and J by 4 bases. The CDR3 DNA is TGCGCCAGCAGCCTCCTTCCCGGGACAGTCTATGGCTACACCTTC. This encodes CASSLLPGTVYGYTF.

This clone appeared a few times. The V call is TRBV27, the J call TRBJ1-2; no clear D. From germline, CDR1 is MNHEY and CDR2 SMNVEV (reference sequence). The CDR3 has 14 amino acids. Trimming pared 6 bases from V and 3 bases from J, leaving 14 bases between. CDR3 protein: CASSPGSGHYGYTF. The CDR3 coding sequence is TGTGCCAGCAGCCCTGGGTCGGGTCACTATGGCTACACCTTC.

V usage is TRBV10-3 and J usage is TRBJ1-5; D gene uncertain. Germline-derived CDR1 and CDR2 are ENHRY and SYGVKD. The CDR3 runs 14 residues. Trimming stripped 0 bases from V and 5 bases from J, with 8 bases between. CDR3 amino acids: CAISESRADQPQHF. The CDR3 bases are TGTGCCATCAGTGAGTCGCGGGCTGATCAGCCCCAGCATTTT.

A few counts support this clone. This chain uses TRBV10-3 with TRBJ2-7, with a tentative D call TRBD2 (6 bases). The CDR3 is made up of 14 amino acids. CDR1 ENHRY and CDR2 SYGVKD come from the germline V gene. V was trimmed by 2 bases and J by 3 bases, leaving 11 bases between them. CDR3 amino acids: CAISEGGNVYEQYF. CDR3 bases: TGTGCCATCAGTGAGGGGGGGAACGTCTACGAGCAGTACTTC.

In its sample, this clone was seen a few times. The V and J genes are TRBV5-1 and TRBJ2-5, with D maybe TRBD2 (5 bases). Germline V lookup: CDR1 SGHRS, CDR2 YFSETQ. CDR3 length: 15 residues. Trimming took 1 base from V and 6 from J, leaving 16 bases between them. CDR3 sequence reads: CASSLTHSDGKTQYF. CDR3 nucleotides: TGCGCCAGCAGCTTGACCCACAGCGACGGGAAGACCCAGTACTTC.

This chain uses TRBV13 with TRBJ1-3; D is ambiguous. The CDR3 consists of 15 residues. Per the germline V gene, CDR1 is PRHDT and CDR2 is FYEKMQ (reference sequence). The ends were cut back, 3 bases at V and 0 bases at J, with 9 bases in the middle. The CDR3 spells CASSFGRTSGNTIYF. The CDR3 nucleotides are TGTGCCAGCAGCTTCGGCAGGACCTCTGGAAACACCATATATTTT.

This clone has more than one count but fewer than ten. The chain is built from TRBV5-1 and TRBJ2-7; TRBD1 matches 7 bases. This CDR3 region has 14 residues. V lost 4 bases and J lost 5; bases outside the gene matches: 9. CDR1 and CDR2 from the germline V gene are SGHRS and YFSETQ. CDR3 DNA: TGCGCCAGCAGCGCAACAGGGGCGGTAGACGAGCAGTACTTC. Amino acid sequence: CASSATGAVDEQYF. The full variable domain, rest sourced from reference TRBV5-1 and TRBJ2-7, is KAGVTQTPRYLIKTRGQQVTLSCSPISGHRSVSWYQQTPGQGLQFLFEYFSETQRNKGNFPGRFSGRQFSNSRSEMNVSTLELGDSALYLCASSATGAVDEQYFGPGTRLTVT.

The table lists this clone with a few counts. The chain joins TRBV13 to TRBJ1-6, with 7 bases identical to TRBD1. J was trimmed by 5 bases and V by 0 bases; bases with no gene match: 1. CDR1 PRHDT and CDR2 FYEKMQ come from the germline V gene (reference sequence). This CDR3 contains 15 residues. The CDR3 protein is CASSLGQGNNSPLHF. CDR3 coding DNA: TGTGCCAGCAGCTTAGGACAGGGGAATAATTCACCCCTCCACTTT.

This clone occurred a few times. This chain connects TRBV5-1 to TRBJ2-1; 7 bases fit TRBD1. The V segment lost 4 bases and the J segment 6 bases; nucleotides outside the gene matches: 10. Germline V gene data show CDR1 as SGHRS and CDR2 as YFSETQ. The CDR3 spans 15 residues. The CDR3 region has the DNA TGCGCCAGCAGCGAGCAGGGACAGAGTTTCAATGAGCAGTTCTTC. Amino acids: CASSEQGQSFNEQFF.

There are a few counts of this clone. The CDR3 nucleotides are TGTGCCAGCAGCCAATACAGATCAGGGGGCGATAACCCCGGCATAGAAGCTTTCTTT. This gives the protein CASSQYRSGGDNPGIEAFF. The chain is built from TRBV5-4 and TRBJ1-1, with TRBD1 matching over 8 bases. The ends lost 4 bases at V and 8 bases at J; junction bases unmatched: 25. CDR3 length equals 19 residues. The V gene's germline CDR1 is SGHNT and CDR2 YYREEE (reference sequence). The whole variable domain, remainder taken from reference TRBV5-4 and TRBJ1-1, is ETGVTQSPTHLIKTRGQQVTLRCSSQSGHNTVSWYQQALGQGPQFIFQYYREEENGRGNFPPRFSGLQFPNYSSELNVNALELDDSALYLCASSQYRSGGDNPGIEAFFGQGTRLTVV.

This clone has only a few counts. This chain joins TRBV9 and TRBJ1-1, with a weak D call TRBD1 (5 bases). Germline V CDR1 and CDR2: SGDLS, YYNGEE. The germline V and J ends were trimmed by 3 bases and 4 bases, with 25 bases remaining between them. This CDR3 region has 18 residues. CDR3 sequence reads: CASSAVLGSRGVVTEAFF. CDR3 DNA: TGTGCCAGCAGCGCCGTGCTCGGATCTAGAGGGGTAGTCACTGAAGCTTTCTTT. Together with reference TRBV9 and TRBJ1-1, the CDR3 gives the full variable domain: DSGVTQTPKHLITATGQRVTLRCSPRSGDLSVYWYQQSLDQGLQFLIQYYNGEERAKGNILERFSAQQFPDLHSELNLSSLELGDSALYFCASSAVLGSRGVVTEAFFGQGTRLTVV.

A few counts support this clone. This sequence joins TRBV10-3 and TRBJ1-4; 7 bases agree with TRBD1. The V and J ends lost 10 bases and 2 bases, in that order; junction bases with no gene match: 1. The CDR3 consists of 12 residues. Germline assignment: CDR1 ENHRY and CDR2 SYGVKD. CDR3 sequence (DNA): TGTGCCACACAGGGGACTAATGAAAAACTGTTTTTT. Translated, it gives CATQGTNEKLFF.

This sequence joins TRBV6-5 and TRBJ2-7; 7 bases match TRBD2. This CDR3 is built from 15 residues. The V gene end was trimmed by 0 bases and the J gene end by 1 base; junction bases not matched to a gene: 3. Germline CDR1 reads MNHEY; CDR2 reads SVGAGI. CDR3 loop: CASSYSTAGSYEQYF. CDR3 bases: TGTGCCAGCAGTTACTCGACAGCGGGGTCCTACGAGCAGTACTTC.

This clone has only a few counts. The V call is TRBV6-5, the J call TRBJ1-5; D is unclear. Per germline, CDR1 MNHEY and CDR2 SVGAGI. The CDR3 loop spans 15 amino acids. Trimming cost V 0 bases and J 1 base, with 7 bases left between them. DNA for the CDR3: TGTGCCAGCAGTTACTCGTTGGCGAGCAATCAGCCCCAGCATTTT. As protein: CASSYSLASNQPQHF.

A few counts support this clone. The CDR3 DNA reads as TGTGCCAGCAGGCCTCCGGGGGGGGGCCCCTACGAGCAGTACTTC. Its protein is CASRPPGGGPYEQYF. The rearrangement uses TRBV28 and TRBJ2-7; 8 nucleotides align to TRBD2. After removal of 6 bases from V and 2 bases from J, the junction contained 9 bases not matched to a gene. Germline values: CDR1 MDHEN, CDR2 SYDVKM. This CDR3 is 15 amino acids long.

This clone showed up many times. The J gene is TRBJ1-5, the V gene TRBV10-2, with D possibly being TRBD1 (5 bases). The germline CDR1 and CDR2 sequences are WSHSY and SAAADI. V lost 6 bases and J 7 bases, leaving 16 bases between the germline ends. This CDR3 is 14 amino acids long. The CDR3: CASRGDLAGQPQHF. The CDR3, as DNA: TGCGCCAGCAGAGGGGACCTTGCGGGGCAGCCCCAGCATTTT.

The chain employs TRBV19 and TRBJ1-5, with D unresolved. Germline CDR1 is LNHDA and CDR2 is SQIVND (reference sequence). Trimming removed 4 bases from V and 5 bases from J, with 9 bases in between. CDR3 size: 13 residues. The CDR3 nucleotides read TGTGCCAGTAGTAATCAGCGGGATCAGCCCCAGCATTTT. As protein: CASSNQRDQPQHF.